Described below is a single TCR beta chain sequence and its context. This specimen comes from a study of blood T cell repertoires in COVID-19. Turning to the study itself: Whether acute or convalescent, the COVID-19 samples came from the United States, Italy and Spain. Sources were T cells, B-cell-depleted T cells, or PBMCs; the material itself was cDNA or gDNA.

Clinical history as reported by participants underpinned cohort assignment. The CDR3 extends over 16 amino acids. CDR1 SGHAT and CDR2 FQNNGV come from the germline V gene. Trimming cost V 1 base and J 5 bases; bases outside gene matches: 10. In the original processing: Reference gene primer amplification gave nucleated cell count estimates. The protocol was immunoSEQ multiplex PCR, while the TCRdb copy is restricted to in-frame clones and leaves out a portion. That table gives V, J and clone size, and the DNA gave D and trimming. The table has 300,000 or so clones, about nine tenths seen once. The J gene is TRBJ2-7, the V gene TRBV11-2; 8 bases fit TRBD2. The sequence was obtained from a young woman who had recovered from COVID-19. The sequencing input was PBMCs or T cells enriched from blood (not recorded which). This CDR3 reads CASSLAPTGGSHEQYF. CDR3 DNA sequence: TGTGCCAGCAGCTTAGCCCCAACGGGGGGGTCCCACGAGCAGTACTTC.